These 7 T cell receptor beta chains share one sample of origin, sequenced in a study of CD8 T cells in Susac syndrome. Reverse transcription of about 0.45 to 1 ug RNA used random hexamers. Via MiXCR, TCRdb re-called the immunoSEQ multiplex PCR reads, giving one row per CDR3 protein. The repertoire has more than 100,000 distinct CDR3 sequences, around 80% of them found once; the top ten carry around 0.51%. Material for sequencing was CD8+ T cells from PBMCs. The receptors come from a human donor with multiple sclerosis.

V gene TRBV30 combines with J gene TRBJ2-7; TRBD1 aligns across 8 bases. The V gene end was trimmed by 4 bases and the J gene end by 2 bases; junction bases not matched to a gene: 4. The CDR3 has 13 residues. Germline V CDR1 and CDR2: GTSNPN, SVGIG (reference sequence). The CDR3 DNA follows: TGTGCCTGGAATGACAGGGGTCCCTACGAGCAGTACTTC. Residues: CAWNDRGPYEQYF.

This clonotype has a handful of counts. The chain joins TRBV6-5 to TRBJ2-7; D is ambiguous. This CDR3 has 14 amino acids. Germline V gene sequence: CDR1 MNHEY, CDR2 SVGAGI. V was pared by 2 bases and J by 6 bases, with 14 bases between. The DNA of the CDR3 is TGTGCCAGCAGTTACGATGTTGTGACGGGCGAGCAGTACGTC. Translation gives CASSYDVVTGEQYV.

CDR3 coding DNA: TGTGCCAGCACCCTTGGAAGGGCCTACGGCACAGATACGCAGTATTTT. It codes for CASTLGRAYGTDTQYF. J is TRBJ2-3 and V is TRBV7-9; D ambiguous. V was cut by 7 bases and J by 1 base, with 18 bases left in between. CDR1 SEHNR and CDR2 FQNEAQ come from the germline V gene (reference sequence). The CDR3 has 16 amino acids.

The chain couples TRBV4-2 to TRBJ2-1, with D uncertain. V lost 3 bases, J lost 2 bases, and 11 bases lay in between. The CDR3 has 15 amino acids. The germline CDR1 and CDR2 sequences are LGHNA and YNFKEQ. The CDR3 spells CASSQLEKAYNEQFF. CDR3 nucleotides: TGTGCCAGCAGCCAGCTGGAGAAGGCCTACAATGAGCAGTTCTTC.

In DNA, the CDR3 is TGTGCCAGCAGTACAGGGGGCTCCTATAATTCACCCCTCCACTTT. This translates into CASSTGGSYNSPLHF. The chain links TRBV2 to TRBJ1-6, with TRBD1 matching 8 bases. This CDR3 has 15 residues. Looked up from germline, CDR1 is SNHLY and CDR2 is FYNNEI. After removal of 5 bases from V and 0 bases from J, the junction contained 0 bases not matched to a gene.

The V and J genes are TRBV2 and TRBJ1-2; TRBD1 matches at 8 bases. V shed 7 bases, J shed 2 bases, and the junction held 6 bases outside the gene matches. This CDR3 contains 14 residues. The germline gives CDR1 SNHLY, CDR2 FYNNEI. CDR3 coding DNA: TGTGCCAGCACTCAGACAGGGGCAAACTATGGCTACACCTTC. Translation: CASTQTGANYGYTF.

This chain links TRBV9 with TRBJ1-1, with D unclear. The V end lost 4 bases, the J end lost 5 bases, and 18 bases lay between the germline ends. The germline CDR1 and CDR2 sequences are SGDLS and YYNGEE. The CDR3 spans 15 residues. The DNA of the CDR3 is TGTGCCAGCAGCCCGAATAGCAGGAAGGGAACTGAAGCTTTCTTT. Protein sequence: CASSPNSRKGTEAFF.